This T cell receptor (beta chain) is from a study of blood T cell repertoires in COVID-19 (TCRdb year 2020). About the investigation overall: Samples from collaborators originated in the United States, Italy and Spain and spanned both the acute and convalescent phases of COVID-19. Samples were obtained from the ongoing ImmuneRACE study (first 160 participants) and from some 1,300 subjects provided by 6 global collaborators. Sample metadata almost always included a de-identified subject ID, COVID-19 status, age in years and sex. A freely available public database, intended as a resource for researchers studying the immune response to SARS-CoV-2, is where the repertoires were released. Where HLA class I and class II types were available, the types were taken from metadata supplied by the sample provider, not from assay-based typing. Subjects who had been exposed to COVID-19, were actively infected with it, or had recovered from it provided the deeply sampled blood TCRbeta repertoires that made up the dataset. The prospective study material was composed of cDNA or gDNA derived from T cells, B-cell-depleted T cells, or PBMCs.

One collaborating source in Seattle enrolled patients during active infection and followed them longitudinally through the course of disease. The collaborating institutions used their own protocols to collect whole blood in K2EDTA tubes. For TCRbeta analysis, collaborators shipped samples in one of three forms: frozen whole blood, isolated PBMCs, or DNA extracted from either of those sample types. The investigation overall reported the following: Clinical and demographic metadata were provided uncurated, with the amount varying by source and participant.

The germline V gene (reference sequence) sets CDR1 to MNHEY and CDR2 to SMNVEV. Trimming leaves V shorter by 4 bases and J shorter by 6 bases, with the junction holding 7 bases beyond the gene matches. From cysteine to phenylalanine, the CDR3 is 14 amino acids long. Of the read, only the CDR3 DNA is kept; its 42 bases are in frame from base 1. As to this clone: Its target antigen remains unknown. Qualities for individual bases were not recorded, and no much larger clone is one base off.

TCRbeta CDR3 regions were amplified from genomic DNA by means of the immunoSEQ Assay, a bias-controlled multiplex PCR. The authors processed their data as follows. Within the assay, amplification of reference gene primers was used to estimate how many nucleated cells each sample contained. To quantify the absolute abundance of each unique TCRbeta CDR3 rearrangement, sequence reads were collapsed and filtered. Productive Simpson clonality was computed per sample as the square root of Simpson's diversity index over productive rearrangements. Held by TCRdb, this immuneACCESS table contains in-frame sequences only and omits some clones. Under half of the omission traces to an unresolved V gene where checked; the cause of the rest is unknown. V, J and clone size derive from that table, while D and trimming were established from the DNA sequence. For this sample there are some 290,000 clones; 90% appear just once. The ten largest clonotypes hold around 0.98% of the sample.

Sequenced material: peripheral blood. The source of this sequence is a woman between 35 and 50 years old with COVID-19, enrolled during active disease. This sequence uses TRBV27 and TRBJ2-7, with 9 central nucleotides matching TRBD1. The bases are TGTGCCAGCAGTTCCGACAGGGGGTCGGGCGAGCAGTACTTC. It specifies CASSSDRGSGEQYF.